Each of the 31 T cell receptor beta chains below was sequenced from the same sample in a study of blood T cell repertoires in COVID-19. Repertoires were generated with immunoSEQ multiplex PCR, while TCRdb's copy carries only in-frame clones and drops some. The sample has about 400,000 clones, roughly 88% seen once. What was sequenced was PBMCs or T cells enriched from blood (not recorded which). The receptors here all came from a woman in her twenties or thirties with acute COVID-19.

The J gene is TRBJ1-6, the V gene TRBV7-9; tentatively, D is TRBD1 (6 bases). Trimming left V 4 bases short and J 7 bases short, with 14 bases between. The CDR3 sequence is 15 residues long. The germline gives CDR1 SEHNR, CDR2 FQNEAQ (reference sequence). This CDR3 is CASSSGVEKNSPLHF. CDR3 DNA sequence: TGTGCCAGCAGCTCAGGGGTCGAGAAGAATTCACCCCTCCACTTT. Complete variable domain (other parts from reference TRBV7-9 and TRBJ1-6): DTGVSQNPRHKITKRGQNVTFRCDPISEHNRLYWYRQTLGQGPEFLTYFQNEAQLEKSRLLSDRFSAERPKGSFSTLEIQRTEQGDSAMYLCASSSGVEKNSPLHFGNGTRLTVT.

The CDR3, as DNA: TGTGCCACCAGTGATTTGGGTAGGGAGATTGGGGCTTTCTTT. This encodes CATSDLGREIGAFF. The rearrangement links TRBV24-1 to TRBJ1-1; no reliable D call. Per the germline V gene, CDR1 is KGHDR and CDR2 is SFDVKD. The CDR3 length is 14 residues. The V and J ends lost 0 bases and 11 bases respectively, with 15 bases between them.

The chain combines TRBV30 with TRBJ1-2; the D is unclear. The length of the CDR3 is 13 residues. From germline, CDR1 is GTSNPN and CDR2 SVGIG (reference sequence). The germline V and J ends were trimmed by 4 bases and 8 bases, with 17 bases remaining between them. As DNA, the CDR3 is TGTGCCTGGACAGGTCTCCACACGGTGGGCTACACCTTC. Its protein product is CAWTGLHTVGYTF. The full variable domain, completed using reference TRBV30 and TRBJ1-2, is SQTIHQWPATLVQPVGSPLSLECTVEGTSNPNLYWYRQAAGRGLQLLFYSVGIGQISSEVPQNLSASRPQDRQFILSSKKLLLSDSGFYLCAWTGLHTVGYTFGSGTRLTVV.

The chain employs TRBV19 and TRBJ1-2; unclear D gene. Germline V gene lookup returns CDR1 LNHDA and CDR2 SQIVND (reference sequence). V was clipped by 5 bases and J by 0 bases, with 16 bases between them. The CDR3 length is 16 residues. CDR3 protein: CASSDGSQTPNYGYTF. CDR3 DNA: TGTGCCAGTAGTGACGGCTCACAGACGCCTAACTATGGCTACACCTTC. Full variable domain (remainder filled in from reference TRBV19 and TRBJ1-2): DGGITQSPKYLFRKEGQNVTLSCEQNLNHDAMYWYRQDPGQGLRLIYYSQIVNDFQKGDIAEGYSVSREKKESFPLTVTSAQKNPTAFYLCASSDGSQTPNYGYTFGSGTRLTVV.

Concerning this clone itself: Other nucleotide sequences in the sample specify the same CDR3. This chain uses TRBV5-1 with TRBJ2-1; TRBD1 aligns across 9 bases. The trim removed 5 bases at V and 4 bases at J, leaving 4 bases unmatched. The CDR3 covers 14 residues. The germline CDR1 and CDR2 sequences are SGHRS and YFSETQ. This CDR3 reads CASSRDRVYNEQFF. In nucleotides, the CDR3 is TGCGCCAGCAGTAGGGACAGGGTTTACAATGAGCAGTTCTTC.

The chain's CDR3 is CASSRPGAGWSEAFF. The CDR3 DNA is TGTGCCAGCAGCCGACCAGGCGCAGGGTGGTCTGAAGCTTTCTTT. J is TRBJ1-1 and V is TRBV13; D perhaps matches TRBD1 (5 bases). V lost 5 bases, J lost 6 bases, and 19 bases lay in between. This CDR3 is built from 15 residues. Germline loops: CDR1 PRHDT, CDR2 FYEKMQ (reference sequence).

The chain is built from TRBV5-6 and TRBJ2-7, with 9 bases lining up with TRBD1. Germline trimming cut 0 bases from V and 3 bases from J; bases unmatched to any gene: 7. The CDR3 is 16 amino acids. Per germline, CDR1 SGHDT and CDR2 YYEEEE. DNA for the CDR3: TGTGCCAGCAGCTTGGCATCCGGGACAGGGTTCTACGAGCAGTACTTC. Translated, it gives CASSLASGTGFYEQYF.

This clone was seen only once. This chain uses TRBV30 with TRBJ1-1; the D gene is possibly TRBD1 (6 bases). The germline V gene has CDR1 GTSNPN and CDR2 SVGIG (reference sequence). The CDR3 sequence is 14 residues long. Trimming pared 2 bases from V and 3 bases from J, leaving 13 bases between. This CDR3 reads CAWSQGRGYTEAFF. The CDR3 DNA reads TGTGCCTGGAGTCAGGGAAGGGGGTACACTGAAGCTTTCTTT. The entire variable domain, with the rest obtained from reference TRBV30 and TRBJ1-1, is as follows: SQTIHQWPATLVQPVGSPLSLECTVEGTSNPNLYWYRQAAGRGLQLLFYSVGIGQISSEVPQNLSASRPQDRQFILSSKKLLLSDSGFYLCAWSQGRGYTEAFFGQGTRLTVV.

V usage is TRBV7-2 and J usage is TRBJ1-6, with D maybe TRBD1 (5 bases). This CDR3 region has 13 residues. Germline CDR1 reads SGHTA; CDR2 reads FQGNSA. Deletions cut 0 bases from V and 14 bases from J, with 11 bases between. The CDR3 protein is CASSLADSSSLHF. CDR3 bases: TGTGCCAGCAGCTTAGCCGACAGCTCGTCCCTCCACTTT.

This clone appeared a single time. This chain joins TRBV5-1 and TRBJ2-2; TRBD2 aligns across 13 bases. CDR1 and CDR2 (germline): SGHRS, YFSETQ. J was trimmed by 5 bases and V by 6 bases; bases with no gene match: 4. There are 15 residues in the CDR3. The CDR3 sequence: CASTRTSGGTGELFF. The DNA for the CDR3 is TGCGCCAGCACCAGGACTAGCGGGGGAACCGGGGAGCTGTTTTTT.

The CDR3 here is CASSEGQGDQPQHF. The CDR3, as DNA: TGTGCCAGCAGTGAGGGACAGGGCGATCAGCCCCAGCATTTT. The rearrangement links TRBV6-2 or TRBV6-3 to TRBJ1-5, with 9 bases identical to TRBD1. This CDR3 is 14 amino acids long. Germline CDR1 MNHEY, CDR2 SVGEGT. V trimming: 5 bases; J trimming: 5 bases; junction bases outside the gene matches: 4.

The V call is TRBV2, the J call TRBJ1-4; possibly TRBD1 for D (6 bases). This CDR3 is 14 amino acids long. CDR1 and CDR2 (germline): SNHLY, FYNNEI. The V end was cut by 2 bases, the J end by 8 bases, with 12 bases between. CDR3 sequence reads: CASSEWGGREKLFF. The DNA of the CDR3 is TGTGCCAGCAGTGAATGGGGGGGCAGGGAAAAACTGTTTTTT.

In this sample, this clone turned up once. The J gene is TRBJ2-1, the V gene TRBV1; TRBD2, the table's D call, was not compared with the DNA. TRBV1 is a listed pseudogene. The CDR3 contains 17 residues. CDR3 nucleotide sequence: TGCACCAGCAGCCAAGAGGTAACTAGCTTCTCCTACAATGAGCAGTTCTTC. Translated: CTSSQEVTSFSYNEQFF.

The CDR3 reads CASSYPWTESSYNEQFF. The CDR3 DNA reads as TGTGCCAGCAGCTACCCCTGGACAGAAAGCTCCTACAATGAGCAGTTCTTC. The V and J genes are TRBV7-6 and TRBJ2-1, with D possibly TRBD1 on 6 matching bases. Germline V gene data show CDR1 as SGHVS and CDR2 as FNYEAQ. The germline V and J ends were trimmed by 4 bases and 0 bases, with 16 bases remaining between them. The CDR3 is made up of 17 amino acids.

This rearrangement joins TRBV6-5 to TRBJ2-7; D perhaps matches TRBD1 (6 bases). Germline lookup yields CDR1 MNHEY and CDR2 SVGAGI. The CDR3 spans 13 residues. The V end was cut by 5 bases, the J end by 4 bases, with 12 bases between. CDR3 residues: CASSRAGEYEQYF. The CDR3 nucleotides are TGTGCCAGCAGTAGGGCAGGGGAATACGAGCAGTACTTC.

The chain employs TRBV5-1 and TRBJ1-2; D gene uncertain. CDR1 and CDR2 (germline): SGHRS, YFSETQ. Deletions cut 4 bases from V and 3 bases from J, with 10 bases between. This CDR3 region has 13 residues. CDR3 sequence reads: CASSENNYYGYTF. DNA for the CDR3: TGCGCCAGCAGCGAGAATAATTACTATGGCTACACCTTC. Based on the CDR3 plus reference TRBV5-1 and TRBJ1-2, the full variable domain is KAGVTQTPRYLIKTRGQQVTLSCSPISGHRSVSWYQQTPGQGLQFLFEYFSETQRNKGNFPGRFSGRQFSNSRSEMNVSTLELGDSALYLCASSENNYYGYTFGSGTRLTVV.

A few counts support this clone. The CDR3 DNA reads TGTGCCAGCAGTGAAGCAACAGGGGGAGGGTACGAGCAGTACTTC. Translating it yields CASSEATGGGYEQYF. The V call is TRBV2, the J call TRBJ2-7, with D maybe TRBD1 (8 bases). The V and J ends lost 0 bases and 4 bases respectively, with 13 bases between them. Germline CDR1 SNHLY, CDR2 FYNNEI. The CDR3 runs to 15 residues.

This CDR3 reads CSVVSGAGAQYF. The CDR3 DNA sequence: TGCAGCGTGGTGAGCGGGGCCGGCGCCCAGTACTTC. The chain joins TRBV29-1 to TRBJ2-5; 7 bases align to TRBD2. The length of the CDR3 is 12 residues. After removal of 6 bases from V and 9 bases from J, the junction contained 10 bases not matched to a gene. Germline CDR1 SQVTM, CDR2 ANQGSEA.

The CDR3 coding sequence is TGTGCCAGCAGTGAATTCGGGCAGGGGGTAGCCAACGTCCTGACTTTC. Translation: CASSEFGQGVANVLTF. This chain links TRBV6-1 with TRBJ2-6, with TRBD1 identical over 7 bases. This CDR3 is 16 amino acids long. V gave up 2 bases and J gave up 7 bases; unmatched junction bases: 8. Germline assignment: CDR1 MNHNS and CDR2 SASEGT.

This chain's CDR3 is CASSRGQGRIDEQYF. The CDR3 DNA sequence: TGTGCCAGCAGCCGAGGACAGGGTAGGATCGACGAGCAGTACTTC. V gene TRBV7-8 combines with J gene TRBJ2-7; 8 positions agree with TRBD1. CDR1 and CDR2 (germline): SGHVS, FQNEAQ. With V trimmed by 5 bases and J by 5 bases, 11 bases remained unmatched. The CDR3 consists of 15 residues.

This rearrangement joins TRBV30 to TRBJ1-6; 9 bases are a match to TRBD1. Trimming removed 3 bases from V and 0 bases from J; junction bases left unmatched: 6. Germline V gives CDR1 GTSNPN, CDR2 SVGIG (reference sequence). The CDR3 totals 17 residues. CDR3 in amino acids: CAWSGGQGSSYNSPLHF. The CDR3 DNA is TGTGCCTGGAGCGGAGGACAGGGGAGCTCCTATAATTCACCCCTCCACTTT.

The rearrangement links TRBV30 to TRBJ1-5; D may be TRBD1 (6 bases). The V and J ends lost 3 bases and 0 bases respectively, with 9 bases between them. The CDR3 spans 14 residues. The germline V gene has CDR1 GTSNPN and CDR2 SVGIG (reference sequence). The CDR3 spells CAWSGQYSNQPQHF. CDR3 in DNA: TGTGCCTGGAGCGGACAGTATAGCAATCAGCCCCAGCATTTT.

The chain employs TRBV6-1 and TRBJ1-2; D possibly corresponds to TRBD1 (6 bases). The germline CDR1 and CDR2 sequences are MNHNS and SASEGT. V was shortened by 0 bases and J by 3 bases, with 8 bases between the two germline ends. The CDR3 extends over 14 amino acids. CDR3 sequence reads: CASSEADRDYGYTF. CDR3 DNA sequence: TGTGCCAGCAGTGAAGCGGACAGAGACTATGGCTACACCTTC.

The rearrangement links TRBV12-2 to TRBJ1-6; the table gives TRBD1 as D, unverified against the DNA. TRBV12-2 corresponds to a pseudogene. This CDR3 has 15 residues. The CDR3 sequence is CASRLGQGHNSPLHF. CDR3 DNA sequence: TGTGCAAGTCGCTTAGGACAGGGCCATAATTCACCCCTCCACTTT.

This clone was detected only a few times. The J gene is TRBJ2-2, the V gene TRBV11-2; 10 nucleotides agree with TRBD2. The germline gives CDR1 SGHAT, CDR2 FQNNGV. This CDR3 is 16 amino acids long. With V trimmed by 5 bases and J by 5 bases, 8 bases remained unmatched. The CDR3 reads CASSLSGGRWTGELFF. The DNA of the CDR3 is TGTGCCAGCAGCCTTAGCGGGGGGCGGTGGACCGGGGAGCTGTTTTTT. Full variable domain (remainder filled in from reference TRBV11-2 and TRBJ2-2): EAGVAQSPRYKIIEKRQSVAFWCNPISGHATLYWYQQILGQGPKLLIQFQNNGVVDDSQLPKDRFSAERLKGVDSTLKIQPAKLEDSAVYLCASSLSGGRWTGELFFGEGSRLTVL.

The V gene is TRBV24-1, the J gene TRBJ2-3; a possible D gene is TRBD1 (5 bases). CDR3 length equals 16 residues. Germline V gene lookup returns CDR1 KGHDR and CDR2 SFDVKD. The V end was cut by 7 bases, the J end by 4 bases, with 20 bases between. The CDR3: CATSTRFGQGSDTQYF. The CDR3 nucleotides are TGTGCCACCAGCACCCGATTCGGGCAGGGTTCAGATACGCAGTATTTT.

This chain links TRBV6-5 with TRBJ2-7; 10 nucleotides agree with TRBD1. Trimming cost V 8 bases and J 1 base; bases outside gene matches: 8. From germline, CDR1 is MNHEY and CDR2 SVGAGI. The CDR3 has 15 residues. CDR3 in amino acids: CASAFRDRGSYEQYF. The CDR3 DNA sequence: TGTGCCAGCGCCTTCCGGGACAGGGGATCCTACGAGCAGTACTTC.

V usage is TRBV2 and J usage is TRBJ1-1; D unclear. This CDR3 is built from 12 residues. Germline lookup yields CDR1 SNHLY and CDR2 FYNNEI. Between the trimmed V and J ends, which lost 8 bases and 1 base, there was a span of 8 bases. The CDR3 sequence: CASFRQNTEAFF. The CDR3, as DNA: TGTGCCAGCTTCAGGCAGAACACTGAAGCTTTCTTT.

The chain carries TRBV19 and TRBJ1-5, with a tentative D call TRBD1 (5 bases). The CDR3 has 16 amino acids. V was trimmed by 6 bases and J by 5 bases, leaving 20 bases between them. Germline CDR1 reads LNHDA; CDR2 reads SQIVND (reference sequence). The CDR3 protein is CASRGMGRANDQPQHF. DNA of the CDR3: TGTGCCAGTAGGGGAATGGGCAGGGCTAACGATCAGCCCCAGCATTTT.

The CDR3, as DNA: TGTGCCAGCAGTTACTCGACAGGGCTGGAGACCCAGTACTTC. Protein: CASSYSTGLETQYF. V gene TRBV6-5 combines with J gene TRBJ2-5, with 7 nucleotides matching TRBD1. Germline values: CDR1 MNHEY, CDR2 SVGAGI. Germline trimming cut 0 bases from V and 5 bases from J; bases unmatched to any gene: 3. The CDR3 is 14 amino acids.

This clone was recorded only once. The J gene is TRBJ1-1, the V gene TRBV23-1; D call uncertain. TRBV23-1 is sorted into the ORF group, with uncertain function. The CDR3 is made up of 13 amino acids. Trimming left V 4 bases short and J 1 base short, with 7 bases between. The CDR3: CASSRTANTEAFF. DNA for the CDR3: TGCGCCAGCAGTCGTACAGCGAACACTGAAGCTTTCTTT.